This T cell receptor (beta chain) was found in a study of cytomegalovirus exposure and HLA in healthy donors. For the study at large: The roughly 130 validation repertoires used the same platform as the roughly 670 first-cohort repertoires (as reported by a later analysis).

Turning to this clone: Its antigen is not known.

Study-level points and caveats: Investigators reported fewer than 200 TCR beta chains as tied to cytomegalovirus. Rare sequences made up most TCRs, while some public TCRs were found in many donors. According to a later analysis, TCR clusters from the first cohort tended to co-occur in the 120 or so validation repertoires.

Some clones are missing from TCRdb's copy, which holds only in-frame ones; the method was immunoSEQ multiplex PCR. The table lists 100,000 to 150,000 clones, roughly nine tenths of them singletons, with more than 1% in the top ten. From germline, CDR1 is SGDLS and CDR2 YYNGEE. The CDR3 has 16 residues. V lost 0 bases to trimming and J lost 10 bases, with 17 bases between them. This clonotype was obtained from a woman in her late teens or twenties in good health and CMV-seronegative. Material for sequencing was PBMCs. The chain employs TRBV9 and TRBJ1-6, with a tentative D call TRBD1 (5 bases). The CDR3 DNA is TGTGCCAGCAGCGTAGGTCCCCCGGGGGTATACTCACCCCTCCACTTT. Translated, it gives CASSVGPPGVYSPLHF.